One and the same sample provided the 24 T cell receptor beta chains below, sequenced in a study of post-analysis software for immune sequencing data. What these receptors recognize is not known. Built from TCR beta cDNA, the libraries had unique molecular identifiers in them. Via MiXCR, TCRdb re-called the PCR reads, giving one row per CDR3 protein. The table records 740,000 or so distinct CDR3 sequences, roughly 50% of them present only once. Notes on the study in general: Higher frequency in patients than in controls was seen for five TRBV segments, with TRBV5-6, TRBV5-1 and TRBV20-1 among them.

Sequenced: blood. These receptors came from a girl under 18 with multiple sclerosis.

This clonotype was picked up a small number of times. The V and J genes are TRBV10-3 and TRBJ2-2; 10 bases map to TRBD2. The germline V gene has CDR1 ENHRY and CDR2 SYGVKD. This CDR3 is 15 amino acids long. V was pared by 10 bases and J by 4 bases, with 9 bases of the junction left unmatched. CDR3 nucleotides: TGTGCCACTTCTGTAGCGGGGGGTTTCACCGGGGAGCTGTTTTTT. This translates into CATSVAGGFTGELFF.

The CDR3: CSARPGYSNQPQHF. As DNA, the CDR3 is TGCAGTGCTAGACCTGGATATAGCAATCAGCCCCAGCATTTT. This rearrangement joins TRBV20-1 to TRBJ1-5; no reliable D call. Germline V gives CDR1 DFQATT, CDR2 SNEGSKA (reference sequence). This CDR3 spans 14 amino acids. Trimming left V 2 bases short and J 0 bases short, with 8 bases between.

This clonotype came up once. The genes are TRBV2 and TRBJ2-7, with 12 bases aligning to TRBD2. Germline loops: CDR1 SNHLY, CDR2 FYNNEI. This CDR3 has 17 amino acids. CDR3 sequence reads: CAIIRLSGTSGSSEQYF. In DNA, the CDR3 is TGTGCTATTATTAGACTGTCCGGGACTAGCGGGTCGAGTGAGCAGTACTTC.

The V and J genes are TRBV29-1 and TRBJ1-2, with D unclear. Germline V CDR1 and CDR2: SQVTM, ANQGSEA. CDR3 size: 12 residues. V lost 6 bases and J 6 bases, leaving 14 bases between the germline ends. CDR3 protein: CSVVGRNNGYTF. The CDR3 region has the DNA TGCAGCGTCGTTGGACGGAATAATGGCTACACCTTC.

This clonotype was observed a few times. The chain employs TRBV10-3 and TRBJ1-2; D not resolved. Germline CDR1 is ENHRY and CDR2 is SYGVKD. V lost 7 bases to trimming and J lost 0 bases, with 12 bases between them. The CDR3 has 14 amino acids. Written as DNA, the CDR3 is TGTGCCATCACCCCAGTAGGGTCTAACTATGGCTACACCTTC. It specifies CAITPVGSNYGYTF.

The chain has TRBV6-5 and TRBJ1-1, with a tentative D call TRBD1 (5 bases). Germline V gene data show CDR1 as MNHEY and CDR2 as SVGAGI. The germline V and J ends were trimmed by 1 base and 1 base, with 16 bases remaining between them. CDR3 size: 17 residues. In DNA, the CDR3 is TGTGCCAGCAGTTACTGGGCCCTGAGGGGCCCGAACACTGAAGCTTTCTTT. It specifies CASSYWALRGPNTEAFF.

This clonotype was observed a few times. This chain uses TRBV6-5 with TRBJ2-1, with 7 bases matching TRBD1. Per germline, CDR1 MNHEY and CDR2 SVGAGI. The J segment lost 4 bases and the V segment lost 6 bases, leaving 12 bases of the junction unmatched. The CDR3 extends over 16 amino acids. CDR3 bases: TGTGCCAGCAGACCGCTCCAGGCAGGGGGTTACAATGAGCAGTTCTTC. Translation gives CASRPLQAGGYNEQFF.

The CDR3 nucleotides read TGTGCCAGCGGGCCTAGCGGGAGAGGTGAGCAGTTCTTC. As protein: CASGPSGRGEQFF. The rearrangement links TRBV12-3 or TRBV12-4 to TRBJ2-1, with 10 bases aligning to TRBD2. The CDR3 totals 13 residues. V was pared by 8 bases and J by 9 bases, with 7 bases of the junction left unmatched.

The chain uses TRBV20-1 and TRBJ2-5; perhaps D is TRBD1 or TRBD2 (6 bases each). Germline CDR1 is DFQATT and CDR2 is SNEGSKA (reference sequence). Trimming removed 2 bases from V and 4 bases from J, with 11 bases in between. CDR3 length: 13 amino acids. CDR3 residues: CSARTGAGETQYF. The CDR3 bases are TGCAGTGCTAGAACGGGGGCGGGAGAGACCCAGTACTTC.

The V and J genes are TRBV5-1 and TRBJ2-3; 8 nucleotides match TRBD1. The CDR3 has 16 amino acids. J lost 3 bases, V lost 4 bases, and 10 bases had no gene match. The V gene's germline CDR1 is SGHRS and CDR2 YFSETQ. CDR3 coding DNA: TGCGCCAGCAGCCACCAAGACAGGGGAGGTACAGATACGCAGTATTTT. Translating gives CASSHQDRGGTDTQYF.

This clonotype was seen a handful of times. The rearrangement links TRBV25-1 to TRBJ2-3; D remains ambiguous. The CDR3 covers 15 residues. The V gene lost 3 bases and the J gene lost 1 base, with 11 bases spanning the gap. Germline V lookup: CDR1 MGHDK, CDR2 SYGVNS. The DNA for the CDR3 is TGTGCCAGCAGTGAGGTCTCAAGGCGCACAGATACGCAGTATTTT. Its translation: CASSEVSRRTDTQYF.

This chain links TRBV29-1 with TRBJ2-1; TRBD2 is a possible D gene (5 bases). Germline values: CDR1 SQVTM, CDR2 ANQGSEA. The length of the CDR3 is 16 residues. V lost 0 bases and J lost 1, with 13 bases in between. This CDR3 is CSVEDIGRWSYNEQFF. The CDR3 nucleotides read TGCAGCGTTGAAGATATAGGGAGATGGTCCTACAATGAGCAGTTCTTC.

This chain joins TRBV5-1 and TRBJ2-3, with 7 bases lining up with TRBD2. The germline CDR1 and CDR2 sequences are SGHRS and YFSETQ. The CDR3 length is 14 residues. V gave up 8 bases and J gave up 4 bases; unmatched junction bases: 10. This chain's CDR3 is CASAQTSFADTQYF. The DNA for the CDR3 is TGCGCCAGTGCCCAGACTAGCTTCGCAGATACGCAGTATTTT.

The genes are TRBV7-8 and TRBJ2-1; weak D call: TRBD2 (6 bases). V was trimmed by 5 bases and J by 0 bases, leaving 14 bases between them. CDR1 and CDR2 (germline): SGHVS, FQNEAQ. There are 16 residues in the CDR3. The CDR3 sequence: CASSRLSGPSYNEQFF. For the CDR3, the DNA is TGTGCCAGCAGCCGATTGAGCGGGCCCTCCTACAATGAGCAGTTCTTC.

This clonotype was observed a handful of times. The junction differs from germline at one of its ends, possibly a read error. V gene TRBV29-1 combines with J gene TRBJ2-6; D is possibly TRBD1 (5 bases). Germline V gene lookup returns CDR1 SQVTM and CDR2 ANQGSEA. The CDR3 contains 12 residues. The CDR3, as DNA: TGCAGCGTTGACTCTGGGGCCAACGTCCGGACTTTC. Translated, it gives CSVDSGANVRTF.

The chain recombines TRBV3-1 with TRBJ2-7, with D unresolved. The end of the DNA aligns better with TRBJ2-5, so the J call may be wrong. Germline lookup yields CDR1 LGHDT and CDR2 YNNKEL (reference sequence). This CDR3 spans 14 amino acids. CDR3 sequence reads: CASSQGRGSETQYF. CDR3 DNA sequence: TGTGCCAGCAGCCAAGGCAGAGGAAGTGAGACCCAGTACTTC.

The chain's CDR3 is CASRGLAGGHSYNEQFF. The CDR3 nucleotides read TGTGCCAGCAGGGGACTAGCGGGGGGTCACTCCTACAATGAGCAGTTCTTC. The V and J genes are TRBV2 and TRBJ2-1; 15 bases align to TRBD2. Trimming removed 6 bases from V and 0 bases from J; junction bases left unmatched: 3. The V gene's germline CDR1 is SNHLY and CDR2 FYNNEI. This CDR3 has 17 residues.

This sequence joins TRBV9 and TRBJ2-3; 9 bases line up with TRBD2. Per the germline V gene, CDR1 is SGDLS and CDR2 is YYNGEE. There are 19 residues in the CDR3. V gave up 2 bases and J gave up 2 bases; unmatched junction bases: 15. CDR3 residues: CASSVPSDERGVFTDTQYF. The DNA for the CDR3 is TGTGCCAGCAGCGTCCCCTCGGATGAGCGGGGGGTCTTCACAGATACGCAGTATTTT.

This chain links TRBV10-3 with TRBJ2-1; TRBD2 agrees at 9 bases. Losses at the gene ends were 6 bases for V and 7 bases for J; bases not matched to a gene: 4. Germline assignment: CDR1 ENHRY and CDR2 SYGVKD. The CDR3 covers 13 residues. The CDR3 loop reads CAISSGRFNEQFF. The CDR3 DNA follows: TGTGCCATCAGCAGCGGGAGGTTTAATGAGCAGTTCTTC.

A few counts support this clonotype. The chain joins TRBV6-6 to TRBJ2-5; 13 nucleotides line up with TRBD2. The trim removed 4 bases at V and 11 bases at J, leaving 7 bases unmatched. Germline V gene sequence: CDR1 MNHNY, CDR2 SVGAGI (reference sequence). There are 14 residues in the CDR3. The CDR3 nucleotides read TGTGCCAGCAGTTCCGGGACTAGCGGGACAACGCAGTACTTC. This encodes CASSSGTSGTTQYF.

This clonotype was observed a single time. The chain is built from TRBV7-3 and TRBJ1-1, with unresolved D. Trimming took 2 bases from V and 4 from J, leaving 11 bases between them. The CDR3 has 14 residues. Germline CDR1 is SGHTA and CDR2 is FQGTGA. CDR3 sequence: CASSLSPPGTEAFF. CDR3 coding DNA: TGTGCCAGCAGCTTATCCCCTCCGGGCACTGAAGCTTTCTTT.

The chain uses TRBV5-1 and TRBJ2-4; D is uncertain. Per the germline V gene, CDR1 is SGHRS and CDR2 is YFSETQ. V shed 4 bases and J shed 13 bases, with 18 bases lying between them. The CDR3 loop spans 13 amino acids. The chain's CDR3 is CASSQDVREEQYF. The CDR3 bases are TGCGCCAGCAGCCAGGATGTCAGAGAAGAGCAGTACTTC.

This rearrangement joins TRBV10-3 to TRBJ2-3; D is perhaps TRBD1 (6 bases). The V gene lost 6 bases and the J gene lost 4 bases, with 20 bases spanning the gap. Germline values: CDR1 ENHRY, CDR2 SYGVKD. This CDR3 has 16 amino acids. CDR3 bases: TGTGCCATCAGGTCAGGGGATCAGAAAGGGTCAGATACGCAGTATTTT. Protein product: CAIRSGDQKGSDTQYF.

For the CDR3, the DNA is TGCAGTGCTAGATGGGGGGACTCCTACGAGCAGTACTTC. Encoded protein: CSARWGDSYEQYF. The chain uses TRBV20-1 and TRBJ2-7, with TRBD2 as a possible D gene (6 bases). The germline gives CDR1 DFQATT, CDR2 SNEGSKA (reference sequence). The CDR3 spans 13 residues. Trimming removed 2 bases from V and 0 bases from J, with 8 bases in between.